The clone carrying this TCR beta chain was seen a handful of times. This sample is drawn from a study of T cell repertoires in cytomegalovirus infection. As for the study in general: Evidence of both CMV infection and a matching HLA type came from public TCR beta signatures.

Looked up from germline, CDR1 is ENHRY and CDR2 is SYGVKD. The CDR3 totals 12 residues. The V end lost 6 bases, the J end lost 0 bases, and 0 bases lay between the germline ends. TCRdb reanalysed the reads using MiXCR and keeps one entry per CDR3 protein. The sample lists around 180,000 distinct CDR3 sequences, about 28% occurring once. Sequencing input: PBMCs. The receptor's source is a human donor in good health (CMV status not recorded). Some clones in this sample may be carry-over from other donors' samples. This chain links TRBV10-3 with TRBJ1-6; D gene ambiguous. The CDR3 sequence is CAISSYNSPLHF. CDR3 DNA sequence: TGTGCCATCAGCTCCTATAATTCACCCCTCCACTTT.